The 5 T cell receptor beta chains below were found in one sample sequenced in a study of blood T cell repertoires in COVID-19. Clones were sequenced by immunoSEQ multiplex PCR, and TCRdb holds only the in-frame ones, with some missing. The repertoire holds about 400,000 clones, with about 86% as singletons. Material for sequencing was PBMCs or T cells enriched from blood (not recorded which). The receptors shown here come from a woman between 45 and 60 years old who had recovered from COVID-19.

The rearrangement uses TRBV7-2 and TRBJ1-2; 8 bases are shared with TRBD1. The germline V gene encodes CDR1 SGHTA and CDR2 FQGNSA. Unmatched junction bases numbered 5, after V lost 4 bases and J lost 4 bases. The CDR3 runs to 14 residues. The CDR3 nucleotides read TGTGCCAGCAGCTCAACCGGGACAGGCTATGGCTACACCTTC. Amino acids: CASSSTGTGYGYTF.

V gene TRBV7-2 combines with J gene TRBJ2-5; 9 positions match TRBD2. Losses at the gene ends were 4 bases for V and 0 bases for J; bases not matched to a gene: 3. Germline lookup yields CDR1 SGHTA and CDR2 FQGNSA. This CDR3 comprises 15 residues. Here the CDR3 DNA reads TGTGCCAGCAGCTACCAGCGGGGGGACCAAGAGACCCAGTACTTC. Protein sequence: CASSYQRGDQETQYF.

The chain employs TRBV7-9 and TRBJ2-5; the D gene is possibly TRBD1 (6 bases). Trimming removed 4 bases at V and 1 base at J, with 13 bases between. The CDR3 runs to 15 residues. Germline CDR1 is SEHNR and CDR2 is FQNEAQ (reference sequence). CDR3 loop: CASSYGQIIQETQYF. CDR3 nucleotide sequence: TGTGCCAGCAGCTATGGACAGATCATCCAAGAGACCCAGTACTTC.

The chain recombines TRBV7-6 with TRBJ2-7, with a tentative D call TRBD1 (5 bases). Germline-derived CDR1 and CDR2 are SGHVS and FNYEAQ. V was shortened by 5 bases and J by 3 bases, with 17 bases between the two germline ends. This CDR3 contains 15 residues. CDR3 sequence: CASSPSTGLNYEQYF. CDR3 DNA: TGTGCCAGCAGCCCTTCTACAGGATTGAACTACGAGCAGTACTTC.

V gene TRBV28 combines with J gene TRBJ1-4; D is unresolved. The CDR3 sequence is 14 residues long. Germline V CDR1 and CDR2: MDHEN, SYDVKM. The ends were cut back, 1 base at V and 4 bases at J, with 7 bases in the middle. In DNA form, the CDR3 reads TGTGCCAGCAGTTTATCTGGGAGTAATGAAAAACTGTTTTTT. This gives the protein CASSLSGSNEKLFF.